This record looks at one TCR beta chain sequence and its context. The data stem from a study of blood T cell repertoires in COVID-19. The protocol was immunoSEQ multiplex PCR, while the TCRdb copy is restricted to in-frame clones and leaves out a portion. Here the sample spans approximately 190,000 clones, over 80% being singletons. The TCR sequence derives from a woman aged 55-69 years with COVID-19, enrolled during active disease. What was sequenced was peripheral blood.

Here the CDR3 DNA reads TGTGCCAGCAGTGATGACAGGGAACCGATGTTAGAAGCTTTCTTT. Protein sequence: CASSDDREPMLEAFF. The chain uses TRBV2 and TRBJ1-1; 7 positions match TRBD1. This CDR3 comprises 15 residues. V was pared by 3 bases and J by 8 bases, with 12 bases of the junction left unmatched. Germline assignment: CDR1 SNHLY and CDR2 FYNNEI.